Below are 19 T cell receptor beta chains sequenced from a single sample in a study of blood T cell repertoires in COVID-19. Generated by immunoSEQ multiplex PCR, the TCRdb table keeps only in-frame clones and is missing some. This repertoire shows almost 200,000 clones, around four fifths found once; its top ten account for 0.95%. Sequenced material: peripheral blood. The receptors were sampled from a man aged 55-75 years with COVID-19, enrolled during active disease.

This chain joins TRBV4-2 and TRBJ2-2, with 12 bases identical to TRBD2. This CDR3 contains 17 residues. The germline CDR1 and CDR2 sequences are LGHNA and YNFKEQ. The J segment lost 6 bases and the V segment lost 4 bases, leaving 9 bases of the junction unmatched. As DNA, the CDR3 is TGTGCCAGCAGCCTGGGACTAGCGGGCCTACAGTCCGGGGAGCTGTTTTTT. It specifies CASSLGLAGLQSGELFF.

In the case of this clone: Other nucleotide sequences in the sample specify the same CDR3. V gene TRBV3-1 (or the pseudogene TRBV3-2) combines with J gene TRBJ2-1; possible D gene TRBD1, 6 bases. This CDR3 spans 12 amino acids. Trimming pared 4 bases from V and 7 bases from J, leaving 8 bases between. Germline V CDR1 and CDR2: LGHDT, YNNKEL (reference sequence). CDR3 in amino acids: CASSRQANEQFF. CDR3 coding DNA: TGTGCCAGCAGCCGACAGGCGAATGAGCAGTTCTTC.

The CDR3 spells CASSQTSGKGTYEQYF. For the CDR3, the DNA is TGCGCCAGCAGCCAAACCAGCGGGAAAGGGACCTACGAGCAGTACTTC. The chain has TRBV4-1 and TRBJ2-7; TRBD2 matches at 7 bases. Germline lookup yields CDR1 MGHRA and CDR2 YSYEKL. The CDR3 is 16 amino acids. The junction had 9 bases not matched to a gene; V was cut back by 2 bases and J by 2 bases.

The V and J genes are TRBV4-1 and TRBJ1-5; 8 nucleotides align to TRBD1. From germline, CDR1 is MGHRA and CDR2 YSYEKL. The CDR3 contains 15 residues. V shed 2 bases, J shed 5 bases, and the junction held 5 bases outside the gene matches. The CDR3 DNA sequence: TGCGCCAGCAGCCAACGGACAGGGAGAGATCAGCCCCAGCATTTT. It codes for CASSQRTGRDQPQHF.

The CDR3 sequence is CASTRGQGYGWETQYF. The CDR3 coding sequence is TGTGCCAGCACGCGGGGACAGGGATATGGCTGGGAGACCCAGTACTTC. This sequence joins TRBV9 and TRBJ2-5; 9 nucleotides match TRBD1. The V segment lost 6 bases and the J segment 5 bases; nucleotides outside the gene matches: 14. CDR1 is SGDLS, CDR2 YYNGEE, per germline. The CDR3 runs 16 residues.

The rearrangement links TRBV2 to TRBJ2-1; 7 bases map to TRBD1. The CDR3 totals 15 residues. Germline values: CDR1 SNHLY, CDR2 FYNNEI. Trimming removed 3 bases from V and 7 bases from J; junction bases left unmatched: 9. The DNA for the CDR3 is TGTGCCAGCAGTGAGAGGGACAGACTAAATAATGAGCAGTTCTTC. It codes for CASSERDRLNNEQFF.

The rearrangement uses TRBV3-1 (or the pseudogene TRBV3-2) and TRBJ2-7; weak D call: TRBD1 (6 bases). CDR3 length: 16 amino acids. Trimming took off 2 bases at V and 2 bases at J, with 16 bases between the two ends. Germline values: CDR1 LGHDT, CDR2 YNNKEL (reference sequence). CDR3 bases: TGTGCCAGCAGCCAAACAGGGCTTACTATTACCTACGAGCAGTACTTC. Translation: CASSQTGLTITYEQYF.

This chain joins TRBV6-6 and TRBJ2-7, with a weak D call TRBD1 (6 bases). There are 11 residues in the CDR3. Trimming cost V 8 bases and J 7 bases, with 12 bases left between them. CDR1 and CDR2 from the germline V gene are MNHNY and SVGAGI (reference sequence). The CDR3 reads CASGPDREQYF. The CDR3 nucleotides are TGTGCCAGCGGGCCCGACAGGGAGCAGTACTTC.

In its sample, this clone was seen a few times. V usage is TRBV11-2 and J usage is TRBJ1-2; D remains unclear. Germline values: CDR1 SGHAT, CDR2 FQNNGV. The CDR3 runs 14 residues. V lost 2 bases and J lost 1, with 8 bases in between. The CDR3 coding sequence is TGTGCCAGCAGCTTAACTAGGAGTAACTATGGCTACACCTTC. Translating it yields CASSLTRSNYGYTF.

This chain joins TRBV18 and TRBJ1-2; D is unclear. Germline V gene lookup returns CDR1 KGHSH and CDR2 LQKENI. Between the trimmed V and J ends, which lost 1 base and 1 base, there was a span of 7 bases. The CDR3 loop spans 14 amino acids. The CDR3 DNA reads TGTGCCAGCTCACCACGCGAGGATAACTATGGCTACACCTTC. Translated, it gives CASSPREDNYGYTF.

The sample holds one count of this clone. This chain links TRBV11-2 with TRBJ1-6, with a possible D match to TRBD1 (5 bases). Germline V CDR1 and CDR2: SGHAT, FQNNGV. The CDR3 consists of 17 residues. With 0 bases removed from V and 8 bases from J, the gap between germline ends came to 17 bases. CDR3 residues: CASSLERPRQLHSPLHF. In nucleotides, the CDR3 is TGTGCCAGCAGCTTAGAACGGCCCCGACAGCTACATTCACCCCTCCACTTT.

This clone was seen a single time. This chain links TRBV9 with TRBJ2-2; TRBD1 matches 9 bases. The trim removed 1 base at V and 6 bases at J, leaving 13 bases unmatched. Germline lookup yields CDR1 SGDLS and CDR2 YYNGEE. CDR3 length: 18 residues. CDR3 region: CASSVSAWDRASPGELFF. The CDR3 DNA follows: TGTGCCAGCAGCGTAAGCGCTTGGGACAGGGCCAGTCCCGGGGAGCTGTTTTTT. The complete variable domain, with remaining parts taken from reference TRBV9 and TRBJ2-2, reads DSGVTQTPKHLITATGQRVTLRCSPRSGDLSVYWYQQSLDQGLQFLIQYYNGEERAKGNILERFSAQQFPDLHSELNLSSLELGDSALYFCASSVSAWDRASPGELFFGEGSRLTVL.

The CDR3 region has the DNA TGCGCCAGCAGCCAAGAGAGGAAATCCTACGAGCAGTACTTC. Translating gives CASSQERKSYEQYF. The chain is built from TRBV4-3 and TRBJ2-7; D is ambiguous. The germline V gene has CDR1 LGHNA and CDR2 YSLEER. CDR3 length equals 14 residues. V was pared by 0 bases and J by 1 base, with 7 bases between.

The gene calls are TRBV15 and TRBJ2-7; TRBD2 matches 11 bases. CDR1 and CDR2 (germline): LNHNV, YYDKDF (reference sequence). The CDR3 runs to 17 residues. V trimming: 3 bases; J trimming: 0 bases; junction bases outside the gene matches: 7. The CDR3 DNA is TGTGCCACCAGCAGCGGCATCGGACTAGCGGGCTCCTACGAGCAGTACTTC. This translates into CATSSGIGLAGSYEQYF.

This chain links TRBV2 with TRBJ2-5; 14 nucleotides agree with TRBD2. V was clipped by 6 bases and J by 4 bases; unmatched bases: 1. Germline CDR1 and CDR2: SNHLY and FYNNEI. The CDR3 has 14 residues. The CDR3 here is CASSGLAGGETQYF. The DNA for the CDR3 is TGTGCCAGCAGCGGACTAGCGGGAGGAGAGACCCAGTACTTC.

The chain employs TRBV7-9 and TRBJ2-5; D perhaps matches TRBD2 (6 bases). Germline V gene data show CDR1 as SEHNR and CDR2 as FQNEAQ (reference sequence). The CDR3 extends over 14 amino acids. Trimming removed 5 bases at V and 4 bases at J, with 14 bases between. The CDR3 region has the DNA TGTGCCAGCAGCACCCGACTAGGGCGAGAGACCCAGTACTTC. Its protein product is CASSTRLGRETQYF.

This clone came up once. This chain joins TRBV5-5 and TRBJ1-1; TRBD1 is a possible D gene (6 bases). Trimming pared 2 bases from V and 4 bases from J, leaving 12 bases between. The CDR3 spans 14 residues. CDR1 and CDR2 (germline): SGHKS, YYEKEE (reference sequence). The CDR3 DNA follows: TGTGCCAGCAGCTTTATGGGGGCTGGCACTGAAGCTTTCTTT. This sequence encodes CASSFMGAGTEAFF. Looking up the rest from reference TRBV5-5 and TRBJ1-1 gives the full variable domain: DAGVTQSPTHLIKTRGQQVTLRCSPISGHKSVSWYQQVLGQGPQFIFQYYEKEERGRGNFPDRFSARQFPNYSSELNVNALLLGDSALYLCASSFMGAGTEAFFGQGTRLTVV.

This chain links TRBV7-2 with TRBJ2-3; a weak D match, TRBD2 (6 bases). Germline V gene sequence: CDR1 SGHTA, CDR2 FQGNSA. V shed 1 base and J shed 1 base, with 12 bases lying between them. The length of the CDR3 is 16 residues. The chain's CDR3 is CASSLDSGVGTDTQYF. CDR3 DNA sequence: TGTGCCAGCAGCTTAGACTCGGGGGTCGGCACAGATACGCAGTATTTT.

This clone was counted a single time. The chain is built from TRBV3-1 (or the pseudogene TRBV3-2) and TRBJ2-2, with 9 positions matching TRBD1. Germline lookup yields CDR1 LGHDT and CDR2 YNNKEL (reference sequence). V gave up 2 bases and J gave up 6 bases; unmatched junction bases: 7. The CDR3 is 16 residues long. CDR3: CASSQMGQGPAGELFF. The CDR3 DNA sequence: TGTGCCAGCAGCCAAATGGGACAGGGCCCAGCCGGGGAGCTGTTTTTT.